This TCR beta chain was retrieved from a study of CD8 T cells in ankylosing spondylitis. The study's findings and limits: The authors found the disease-linked clones to be CD8+ and relatively rare in peripheral blood.

Library preparation for TCR beta used quantitative 5'-RACE with molecular barcodes. Using its own MiXCR run on the 5' RACE reads, TCRdb lists one record per CDR3 protein. The data hold 200,000 to 250,000 distinct CDR3 sequences, with around a quarter observed a single time. This clonotype was found many times. The antigen is unknown. This CDR3 has 12 amino acids. The germline V and J ends were trimmed by 5 bases and 2 bases, with 7 bases remaining between them. The chain uses TRBV12-3 or TRBV12-4 and TRBJ2-7; D remains unclear. The receptor was derived from a male donor with ankylosing spondylitis or in good health (not recorded which). Source material: blood, either unsorted or a sorted T cell fraction (not recorded which). CDR3 sequence: CASSTKTYEQYF. DNA of the CDR3: TGTGCCAGCAGTACTAAGACCTACGAGCAGTACTTC.